The clone carrying this TCR beta chain turned up a few times. The antigen is undetermined. The Oncomine TCR Beta short-read assay was applied to DNA of cultured CD4+ T cells. Each CDR3 protein gets one entry after TCRdb re-called the PCR reads with MiXCR. There are more than 15,000 distinct CDR3 sequences in the sample; 70% to 80% occur only once, and more than 15% lies in the top ten. The sample comes from a study of vaccination and CD4 T cells after COVID-19. Stated treatment: roughly 11-day PBMC culture with coronavirus spike peptide pools or control peptides (ViraFEST assay). This sequence was found in a human donor who had recovered from COVID-19. The sequenced sample consisted of CD4+ T cells from blood, cultured in vitro.

In DNA form, the CDR3 reads TGCAGTGCTAGCCGAGGGGGCAGCTATGGCTACACCTTC. It translates to CSASRGGSYGYTF. V gene TRBV20-1 combines with J gene TRBJ1-2; 7 positions match TRBD1. Germline V gene sequence: CDR1 DFQATT, CDR2 SNEGSKA (reference sequence). This CDR3 is 13 amino acids long. Germline trimming cut 3 bases from V and 4 bases from J; bases unmatched to any gene: 5.